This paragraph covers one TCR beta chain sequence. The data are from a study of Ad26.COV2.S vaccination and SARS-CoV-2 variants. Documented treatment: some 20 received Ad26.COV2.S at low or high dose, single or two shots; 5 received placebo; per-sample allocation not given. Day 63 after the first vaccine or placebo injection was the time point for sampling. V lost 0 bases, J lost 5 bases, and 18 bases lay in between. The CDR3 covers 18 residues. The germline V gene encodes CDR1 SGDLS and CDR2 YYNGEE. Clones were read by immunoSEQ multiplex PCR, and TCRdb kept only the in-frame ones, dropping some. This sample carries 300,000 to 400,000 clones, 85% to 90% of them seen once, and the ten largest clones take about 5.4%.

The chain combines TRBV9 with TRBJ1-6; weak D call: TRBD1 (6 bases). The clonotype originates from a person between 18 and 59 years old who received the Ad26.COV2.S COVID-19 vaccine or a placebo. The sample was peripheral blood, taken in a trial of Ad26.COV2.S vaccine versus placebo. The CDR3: CASSVEMAGHANNSPLHF. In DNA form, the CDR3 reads TGTGCCAGCAGCGTAGAAATGGCGGGACACGCTAATAATTCACCCCTCCACTTT.